This TCR beta chain was captured in a study of blood T cell repertoires in COVID-19. The CDR3 has 12 residues. Trimming took 8 bases from V and 11 from J, leaving 16 bases between them. The germline V gene has CDR1 MDHEN and CDR2 SYDVKM. Here immunoSEQ multiplex PCR was the method, and the copy in TCRdb shows in-frame clones only, minus some. The data show under 300,000 clones, with roughly 86% seen just once and 4% held by the top ten. Sequenced sample: peripheral blood. This TCR was sampled from a man over 45 with acute or convalescent COVID-19. The gene calls are TRBV28 and TRBJ2-4, with a weak D call TRBD1 (6 bases). The CDR3 reads CASATGLWVQYF. CDR3 nucleotide sequence: TGTGCCAGCGCAACAGGGCTATGGGTTCAGTACTTC.